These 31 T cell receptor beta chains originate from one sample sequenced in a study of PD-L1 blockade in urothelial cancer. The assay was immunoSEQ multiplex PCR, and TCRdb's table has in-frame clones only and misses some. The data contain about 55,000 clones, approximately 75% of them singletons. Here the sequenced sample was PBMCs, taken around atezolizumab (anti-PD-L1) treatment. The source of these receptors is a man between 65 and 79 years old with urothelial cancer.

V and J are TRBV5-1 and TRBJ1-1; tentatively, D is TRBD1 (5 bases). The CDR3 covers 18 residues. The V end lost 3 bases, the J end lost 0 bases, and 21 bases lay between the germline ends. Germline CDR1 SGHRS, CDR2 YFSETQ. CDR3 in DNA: TGCGCCAGCAGCTCGGGAGCCGCTGGGACGGGAATGAACACTGAAGCTTTCTTT. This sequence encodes CASSSGAAGTGMNTEAFF.

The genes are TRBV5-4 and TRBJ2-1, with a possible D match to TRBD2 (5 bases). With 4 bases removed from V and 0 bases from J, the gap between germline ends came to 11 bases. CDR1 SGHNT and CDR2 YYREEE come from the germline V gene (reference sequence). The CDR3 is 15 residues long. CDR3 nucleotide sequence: TGTGCCAGCAGCCTGCTTGGGAGCTCCTACAATGAGCAGTTCTTC. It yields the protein CASSLLGSSYNEQFF.

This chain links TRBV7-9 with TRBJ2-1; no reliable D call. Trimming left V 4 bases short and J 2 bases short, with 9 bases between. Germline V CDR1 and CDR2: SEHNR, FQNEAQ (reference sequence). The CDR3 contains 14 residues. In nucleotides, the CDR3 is TGTGCCAGCAGCTCAGAGCGAGCCTACAATGAGCAGTTCTTC. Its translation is CASSSERAYNEQFF.

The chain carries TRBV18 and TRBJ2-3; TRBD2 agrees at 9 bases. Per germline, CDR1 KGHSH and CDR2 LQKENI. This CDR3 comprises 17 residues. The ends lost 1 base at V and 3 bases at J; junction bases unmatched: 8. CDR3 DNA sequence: TGTGCCAGCTCACCACTGGGTAGCGGGAGTGGAACAGATACGCAGTATTTT. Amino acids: CASSPLGSGSGTDTQYF.

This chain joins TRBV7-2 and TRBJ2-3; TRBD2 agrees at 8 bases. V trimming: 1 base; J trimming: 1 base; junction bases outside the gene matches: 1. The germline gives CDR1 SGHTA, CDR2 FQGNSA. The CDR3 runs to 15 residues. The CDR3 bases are TGTGCCAGCAGCTTAGGGCGGGGGGGCACAGATACGCAGTATTTT. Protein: CASSLGRGGTDTQYF.

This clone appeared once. Written as DNA, the CDR3 is TGTGCCACCAGCAGAGATTTAAGACGGGAGGGCCAGGATACGCAGTATTTT. As protein: CATSRDLRREGQDTQYF. The chain combines TRBV15 with TRBJ2-3; 8 positions agree with TRBD2. Unmatched junction bases numbered 11, after V lost 0 bases and J lost 6 bases. The CDR3 spans 17 residues. Germline CDR1 reads LNHNV; CDR2 reads YYDKDF (reference sequence).

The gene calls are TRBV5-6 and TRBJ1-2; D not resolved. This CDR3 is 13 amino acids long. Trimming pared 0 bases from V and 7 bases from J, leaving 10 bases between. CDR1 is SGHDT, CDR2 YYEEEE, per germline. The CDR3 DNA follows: TGTGCCAGCAGCTTGGGCCAGGTGGGTGGCTACACCTTC. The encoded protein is CASSLGQVGGYTF.

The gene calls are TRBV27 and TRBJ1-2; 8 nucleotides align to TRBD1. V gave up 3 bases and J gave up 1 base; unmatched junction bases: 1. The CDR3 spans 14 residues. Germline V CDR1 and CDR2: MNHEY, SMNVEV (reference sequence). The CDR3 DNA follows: TGTGCCAGCAGTTTCGGACAGGGTAACTATGGCTACACCTTC. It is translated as CASSFGQGNYGYTF.

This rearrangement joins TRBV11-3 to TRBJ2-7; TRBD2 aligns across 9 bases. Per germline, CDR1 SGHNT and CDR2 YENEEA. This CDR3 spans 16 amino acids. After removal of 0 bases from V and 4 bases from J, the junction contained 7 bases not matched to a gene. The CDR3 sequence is CASSLDPAGGLYEQYF. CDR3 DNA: TGTGCCAGCAGCTTAGATCCAGCGGGAGGTTTGTACGAGCAGTACTTC.

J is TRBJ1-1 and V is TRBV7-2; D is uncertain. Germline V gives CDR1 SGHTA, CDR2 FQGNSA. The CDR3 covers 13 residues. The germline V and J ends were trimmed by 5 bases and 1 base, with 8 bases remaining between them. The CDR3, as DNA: TGTGCCAGCAGCACGTACAGGAACACTGAAGCTTTCTTT. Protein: CASSTYRNTEAFF.

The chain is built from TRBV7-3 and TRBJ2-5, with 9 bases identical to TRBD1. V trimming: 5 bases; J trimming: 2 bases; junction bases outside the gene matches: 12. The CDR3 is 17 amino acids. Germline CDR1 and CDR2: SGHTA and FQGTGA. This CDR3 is CASSQRGQGRGQETQYF. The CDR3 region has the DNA TGTGCCAGCAGCCAACGAGGACAGGGGAGGGGGCAAGAGACCCAGTACTTC.

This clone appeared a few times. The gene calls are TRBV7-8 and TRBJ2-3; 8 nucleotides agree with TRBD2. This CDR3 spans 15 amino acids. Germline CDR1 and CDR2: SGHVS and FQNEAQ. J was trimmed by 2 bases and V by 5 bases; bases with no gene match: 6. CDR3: CASSQSSGATDTQYF. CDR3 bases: TGTGCCAGCAGCCAGAGTAGCGGGGCCACAGATACGCAGTATTTT.

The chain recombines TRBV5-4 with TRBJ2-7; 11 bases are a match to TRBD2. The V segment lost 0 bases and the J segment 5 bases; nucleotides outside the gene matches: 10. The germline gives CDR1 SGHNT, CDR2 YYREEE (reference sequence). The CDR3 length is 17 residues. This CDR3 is CASSLARLAGTFNEQYF. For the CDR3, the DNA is TGTGCCAGCAGCTTGGCCCGACTAGCGGGGACGTTTAACGAGCAGTACTTC.

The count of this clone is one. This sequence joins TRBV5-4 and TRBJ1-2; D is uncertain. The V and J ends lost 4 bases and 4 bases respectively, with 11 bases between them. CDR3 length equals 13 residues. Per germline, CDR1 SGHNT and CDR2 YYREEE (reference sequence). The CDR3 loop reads CASSPATSYGYTF. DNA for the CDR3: TGTGCCAGCAGCCCAGCGACTAGCTATGGCTACACCTTC.

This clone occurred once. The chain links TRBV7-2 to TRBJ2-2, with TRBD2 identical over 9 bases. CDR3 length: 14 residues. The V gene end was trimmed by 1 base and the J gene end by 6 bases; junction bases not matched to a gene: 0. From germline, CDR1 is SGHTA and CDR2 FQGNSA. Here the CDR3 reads CASSLGGGAGELFF. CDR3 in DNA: TGTGCCAGCAGCTTAGGCGGGGGGGCCGGGGAGCTGTTTTTT.

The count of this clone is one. The CDR3, as DNA: TGTGCCAGCAGCTTATCAGGGGACTACGAGCAGTACTTC. Translation: CASSLSGDYEQYF. The chain recombines TRBV7-9 with TRBJ2-7, with a tentative D call TRBD1 (6 bases). Germline V gives CDR1 SEHNR, CDR2 FQNEAQ (reference sequence). The CDR3 has 13 residues. Trimming removed 2 bases from V and 3 bases from J, with 8 bases in between.

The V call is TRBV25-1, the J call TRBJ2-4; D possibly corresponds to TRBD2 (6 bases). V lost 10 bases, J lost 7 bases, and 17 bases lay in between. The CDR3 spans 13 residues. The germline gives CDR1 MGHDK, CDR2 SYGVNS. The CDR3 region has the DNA TGTGCCACCAAGGAGGGCCTAAAGAACATTCAGTACTTC. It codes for CATKEGLKNIQYF.

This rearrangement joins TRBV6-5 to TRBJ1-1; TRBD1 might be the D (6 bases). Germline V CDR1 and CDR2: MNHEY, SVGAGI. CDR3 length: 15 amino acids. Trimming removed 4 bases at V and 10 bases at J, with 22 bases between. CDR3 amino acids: CASSSHGEGGARAFF. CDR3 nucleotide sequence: TGTGCCAGCAGTTCCCACGGCGAGGGGGGGGCTAGAGCTTTCTTT.

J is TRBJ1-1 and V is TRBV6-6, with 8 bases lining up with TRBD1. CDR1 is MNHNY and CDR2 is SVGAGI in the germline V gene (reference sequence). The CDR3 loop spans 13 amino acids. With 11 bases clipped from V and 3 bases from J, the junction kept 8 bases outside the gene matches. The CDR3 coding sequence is TGTGCCGGGGTCAGGGGGCCTGACACTGAAGCTTTCTTT. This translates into CAGVRGPDTEAFF.

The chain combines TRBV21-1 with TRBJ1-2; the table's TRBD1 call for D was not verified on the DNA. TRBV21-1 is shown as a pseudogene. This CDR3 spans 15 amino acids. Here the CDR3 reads CASSKGGGRGYGYTF. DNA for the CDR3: TGTGCCAGCAGCAAAGGAGGGGGCCGCGGCTATGGCTACACCTTC.

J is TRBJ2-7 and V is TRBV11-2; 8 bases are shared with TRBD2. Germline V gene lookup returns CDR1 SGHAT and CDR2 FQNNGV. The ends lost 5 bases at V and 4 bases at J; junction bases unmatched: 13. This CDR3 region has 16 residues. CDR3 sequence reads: CASSPRGGASSYEQYF. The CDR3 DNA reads TGTGCCAGCAGCCCCCGGGGGGGCGCCTCCAGTTACGAGCAGTACTTC.

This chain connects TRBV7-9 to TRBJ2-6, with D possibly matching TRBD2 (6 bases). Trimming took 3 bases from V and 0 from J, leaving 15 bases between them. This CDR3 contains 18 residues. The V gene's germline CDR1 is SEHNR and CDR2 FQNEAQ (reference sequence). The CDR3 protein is CASSLGWGTRSGANVLTF. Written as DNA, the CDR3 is TGTGCCAGCAGCTTGGGGTGGGGGACTCGCTCTGGGGCCAACGTCCTGACTTTC.

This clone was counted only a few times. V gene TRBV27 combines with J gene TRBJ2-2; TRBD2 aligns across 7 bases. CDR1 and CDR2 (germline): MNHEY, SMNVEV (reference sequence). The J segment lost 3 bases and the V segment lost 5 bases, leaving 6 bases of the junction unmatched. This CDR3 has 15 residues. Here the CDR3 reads CASSQGRGDTGELFF. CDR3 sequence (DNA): TGTGCCAGCAGTCAGGGACGGGGGGACACCGGGGAGCTGTTTTTT.

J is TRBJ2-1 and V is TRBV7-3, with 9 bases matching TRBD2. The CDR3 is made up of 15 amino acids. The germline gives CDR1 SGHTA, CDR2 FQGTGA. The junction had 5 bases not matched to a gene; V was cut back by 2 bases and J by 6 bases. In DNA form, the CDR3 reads TGTGCCAGCAGCTTACAGGCGGGAGGGGGCAATGAGCAGTTCTTC. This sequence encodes CASSLQAGGGNEQFF. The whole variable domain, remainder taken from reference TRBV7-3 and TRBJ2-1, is GAGVSQTPSNKVTEKGKYVELRCDPISGHTALYWYRQSLGQGPEFLIYFQGTGAADDSGLPNDRFFAVRPEGSVSTLKIQRTERGDSAVYLCASSLQAGGGNEQFFGPGTRLTVL.

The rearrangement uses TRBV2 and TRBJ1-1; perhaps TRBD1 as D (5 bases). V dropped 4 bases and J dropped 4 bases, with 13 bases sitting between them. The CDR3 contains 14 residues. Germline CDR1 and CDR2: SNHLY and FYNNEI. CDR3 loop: CASSVRGGSTEAFF. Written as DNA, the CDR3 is TGTGCCAGCAGTGTGAGGGGAGGGAGCACTGAAGCTTTCTTT.

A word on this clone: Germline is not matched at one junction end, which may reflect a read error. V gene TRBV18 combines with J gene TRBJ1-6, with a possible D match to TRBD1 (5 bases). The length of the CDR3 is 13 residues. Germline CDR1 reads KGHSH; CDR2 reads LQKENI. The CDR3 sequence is CASSPSRDSALHF. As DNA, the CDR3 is TGTGCCAGCTCACCATCCAGGGATTCAGCCCTCCACTTT.

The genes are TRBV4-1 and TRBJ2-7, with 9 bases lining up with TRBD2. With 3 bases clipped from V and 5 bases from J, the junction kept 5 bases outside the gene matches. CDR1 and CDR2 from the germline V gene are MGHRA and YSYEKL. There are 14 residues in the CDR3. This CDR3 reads CASSQGGRGDEQYF. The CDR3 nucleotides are TGCGCCAGCAGCCAGGGCGGGAGGGGCGACGAGCAGTACTTC.

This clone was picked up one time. CDR3 protein: CASSGVAGKPSYNEQFF. The CDR3 region has the DNA TGTGCCAGCAGTGGGGTAGCGGGTAAACCTTCCTACAATGAGCAGTTCTTC. The chain links TRBV2 to TRBJ2-1, with 7 bases that match TRBD2. The CDR3 loop spans 17 amino acids. Germline loops: CDR1 SNHLY, CDR2 FYNNEI. Unmatched junction bases numbered 10, after V lost 4 bases and J lost 1 base.

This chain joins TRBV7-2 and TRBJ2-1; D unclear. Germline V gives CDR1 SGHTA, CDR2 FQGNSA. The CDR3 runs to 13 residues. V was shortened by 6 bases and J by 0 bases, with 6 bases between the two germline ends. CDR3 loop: CASRTYSYNEQFF. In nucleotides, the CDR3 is TGTGCCAGCAGAACATACTCCTACAATGAGCAGTTCTTC.

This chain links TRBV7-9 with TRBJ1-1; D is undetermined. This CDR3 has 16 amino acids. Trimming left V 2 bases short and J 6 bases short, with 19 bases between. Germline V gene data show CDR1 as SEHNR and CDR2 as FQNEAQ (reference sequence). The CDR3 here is CASSLYDVRGSAEAFF. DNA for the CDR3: TGTGCCAGCAGCTTATATGATGTACGAGGGAGCGCTGAAGCTTTCTTT.

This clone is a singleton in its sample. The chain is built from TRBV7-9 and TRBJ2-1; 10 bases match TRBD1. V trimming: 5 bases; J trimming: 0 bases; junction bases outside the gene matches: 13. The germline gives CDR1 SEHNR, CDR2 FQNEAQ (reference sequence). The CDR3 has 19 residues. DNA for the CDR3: TGTGCCAGCAGCGCGCGACAGGGGGCGGCCTCCAGCTCCTACAATGAGCAGTTCTTC. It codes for CASSARQGAASSSYNEQFF.